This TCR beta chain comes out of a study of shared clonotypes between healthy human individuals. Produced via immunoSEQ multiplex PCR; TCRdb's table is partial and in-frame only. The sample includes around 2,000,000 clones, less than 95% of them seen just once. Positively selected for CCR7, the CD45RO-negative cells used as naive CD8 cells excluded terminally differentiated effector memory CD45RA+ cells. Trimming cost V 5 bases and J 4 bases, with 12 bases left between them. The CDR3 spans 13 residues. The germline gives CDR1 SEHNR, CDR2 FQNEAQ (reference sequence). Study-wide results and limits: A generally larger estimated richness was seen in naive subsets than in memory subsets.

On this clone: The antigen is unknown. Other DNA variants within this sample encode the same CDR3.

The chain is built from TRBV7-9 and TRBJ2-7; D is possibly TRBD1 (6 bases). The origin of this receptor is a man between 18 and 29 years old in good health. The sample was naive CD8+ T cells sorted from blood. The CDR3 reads CASSQTGTYEQYF. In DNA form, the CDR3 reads TGTGCCAGCAGCCAAACAGGGACGTACGAGCAGTACTTC. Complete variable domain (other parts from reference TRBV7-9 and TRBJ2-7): DTGVSQNPRHKITKRGQNVTFRCDPISEHNRLYWYRQTLGQGPEFLTYFQNEAQLEKSRLLSDRFSAERPKGSFSTLEIQRTEQGDSAMYLCASSQTGTYEQYFGPGTRLTVT.